This T cell receptor (beta chain) was sequenced for a study of CD4 and CD8 cells across lung adenocarcinoma regions. Samples came from patients with localized non-small cell lung adenocarcinoma. This clonotype occurred a few times. TCRdb re-called the PCR reads with MiXCR, one entry per CDR3 protein. The top ten clones hold approximately 19% of a sample with about 19,000 distinct CDR3 sequences, 46% of them seen once. The TCR comes from a male donor with lung adenocarcinoma. The CD4 and CD8 labels of this study may be unreliable. The sequenced material came from CD4+ T cells from the margin of a lung tumor.

The chain's CDR3 is CASSEREGGSSTDTQYF. Written as DNA, the CDR3 is TGTGCCAGCAGTGAACGGGAAGGGGGCAGCTCCACAGATACGCAGTATTTT. This sequence joins TRBV6-1 and TRBJ2-3; 7 bases fit TRBD1. V lost 2 bases to trimming and J lost 2 bases; unmatched junction nucleotides: 10. The CDR3 has 17 amino acids. Germline assignment: CDR1 MNHNS and CDR2 SASEGT.